These 13 T cell receptor beta chains originate from one sample sequenced in a study of sequential checkpoint blockade in melanoma. Only in-frame clones appear in the TCRdb table, and some are missing; sequencing was by immunoSEQ multiplex PCR. The data show about 5,500 clones, roughly 50% seen once. Treatment meaning: randomized to nivolumab then ipilimumab (arm A) or the reverse (arm B). The material was CD8+ T cells sorted from blood (inferred from file names), obtained from a patient given nivolumab and ipilimumab in sequence. The origin of the receptors is a human donor with melanoma.

The CDR3 sequence: CASSGRDSEQYF. The DNA for the CDR3 is TGTGCCAGCAGCGGAAGGGACAGCGAGCAGTACTTC. The rearrangement uses TRBV9 and TRBJ2-7, with 7 bases matching TRBD1. CDR3 length equals 12 residues. Germline V lookup: CDR1 SGDLS, CDR2 YYNGEE. The junction had 3 bases not matched to a gene; V was cut back by 3 bases and J by 6 bases.

This clone has just one count. This chain connects TRBV7-9 to TRBJ2-1, with TRBD2 identical over 13 bases. The CDR3 extends over 17 amino acids. Germline CDR1 SEHNR, CDR2 FQNEAQ (reference sequence). V lost 1 base to trimming and J lost 9 bases; unmatched junction nucleotides: 9. CDR3 DNA: TGTGCCAGCAGCTTAGAACTAGCGGGAGGGCTAAGGGGTGAGCAGTTCTTC. This encodes CASSLELAGGLRGEQFF.

The chain carries TRBV7-5 and TRBJ2-5; the table gives TRBD2 as D, unverified against the DNA. TRBV7-5 is shown as a pseudogene. The length of the CDR3 is 18 residues. Here the CDR3 DNA reads TGTGCCAGCAGCTTAGGCCCCTGGGGAGGTGGGCGTACGGAGACCCAGTACTTC. It translates to CASSLGPWGGGRTETQYF.

The V gene is TRBV27, the J gene TRBJ1-1, with D possibly being TRBD1 (5 bases). CDR3 size: 14 residues. CDR1 and CDR2 from the germline V gene are MNHEY and SMNVEV (reference sequence). V was cut by 5 bases and J by 6 bases, with 16 bases left in between. This chain's CDR3 is CASSMIISGSEAFF. The CDR3 coding sequence is TGTGCCAGCAGTATGATCATATCAGGGTCTGAAGCTTTCTTT.

A few counts support this clone. The rearrangement uses TRBV5-1 and TRBJ2-1; 9 bases are shared with TRBD2. This CDR3 spans 17 amino acids. Germline CDR1 is SGHRS and CDR2 is YFSETQ. The V gene end was trimmed by 6 bases and the J gene end by 7 bases; junction bases not matched to a gene: 17. The CDR3 loop reads CASKAPEAGGPTNEQFF. The DNA of the CDR3 is TGCGCCAGCAAGGCCCCGGAGGCGGGAGGGCCGACGAATGAGCAGTTCTTC.

The chain employs TRBV25-1 and TRBJ1-5; D not resolved. V lost 8 bases and J 0 bases, leaving 8 bases between the germline ends. CDR3 length: 13 amino acids. The germline gives CDR1 MGHDK, CDR2 SYGVNS. DNA for the CDR3: TGTGCCAGCTCACGGGATAGCAATCAGCCCCAGCATTTT. Translating gives CASSRDSNQPQHF.

This clone was seen only a few times. This sequence joins TRBV7-3 and TRBJ1-6, with D perhaps TRBD1 (6 bases). The germline V and J ends were trimmed by 5 bases and 5 bases, with 7 bases remaining between them. CDR1 SGHTA and CDR2 FQGTGA come from the germline V gene. The CDR3 covers 13 residues. As DNA, the CDR3 is TGTGCCAGCAGCCAGGGGAATAATTCACCCCTCCACTTT. This gives the protein CASSQGNNSPLHF.

In DNA, the CDR3 is TGTGCCAGCAGCTTCAGCGGCGGGGAGCTGTTTTTT. Translation: CASSFSGGELFF. The gene calls are TRBV7-3 and TRBJ2-2; possibly TRBD2 for D (5 bases). V was pared by 3 bases and J by 7 bases, with 6 bases between. This CDR3 has 12 residues. Germline CDR1 reads SGHTA; CDR2 reads FQGTGA.

The rearrangement uses TRBV29-1 and TRBJ1-2; 8 bases are shared with TRBD1. The ends lost 6 bases at V and 2 bases at J; junction bases unmatched: 11. Germline-derived CDR1 and CDR2 are SQVTM and ANQGSEA. CDR3 length: 15 amino acids. The CDR3 sequence is CSVSEQAGGNYGYTF. The CDR3 nucleotides are TGCAGCGTGTCGGAGCAGGCAGGGGGCAACTATGGCTACACCTTC.

This chain connects TRBV6-4 to TRBJ2-2; D gene ambiguous. CDR3 length equals 12 residues. The V end lost 7 bases, the J end lost 3 bases, and 6 bases lay between the germline ends. From germline, CDR1 is MRHNA and CDR2 SNTAGT. The CDR3: CASIGDTGELFF. The CDR3 DNA sequence: TGTGCCAGCATTGGAGACACCGGGGAGCTGTTTTTT.

CDR3 region: CASSSGGGTGELFF. The CDR3, as DNA: TGTGCCAGCAGTTCCGGGGGGGGGACCGGGGAGCTGTTTTTT. V and J are TRBV25-1 and TRBJ2-2; 8 bases map to TRBD2. The J segment lost 5 bases and the V segment lost 5 bases, leaving 4 bases of the junction unmatched. The CDR3 length is 14 residues. Germline V gene data show CDR1 as MGHDK and CDR2 as SYGVNS.

This sequence joins TRBV5-1 and TRBJ2-7; D gene unclear. Germline V gene data show CDR1 as SGHRS and CDR2 as YFSETQ. This CDR3 comprises 13 residues. Trimming stripped 0 bases from V and 6 bases from J, with 10 bases between. The CDR3: CASSLAEHPEQYF. The CDR3 DNA reads TGCGCCAGCAGCTTGGCGGAGCACCCCGAGCAGTACTTC.

This chain uses TRBV4-3 with TRBJ1-2, with D possibly being TRBD1 (6 bases). This CDR3 spans 14 amino acids. Germline lookup yields CDR1 LGHNA and CDR2 YSLEER. Between the trimmed V and J ends, which lost 3 bases and 0 bases, there was a span of 8 bases. For the CDR3, the DNA is TGCGCCAGCAGCCATGGACAGACTAACTATGGCTACACCTTC. Protein product: CASSHGQTNYGYTF.